Listed below are T cell receptor beta chains from one sample, sequenced in a study of blood T cell repertoires in COVID-19. The assay was immunoSEQ multiplex PCR, and TCRdb's table has in-frame clones only and misses some. The table includes approximately 170,000 clones, around 89% detected once. The specimen was PBMCs or T cells enriched from blood (not recorded which). The receptor set was obtained from a woman aged 18-29 years who had recovered from COVID-19. Each CDR3 is given with its conserved first and last residue. Fields, in order: J gene, V gene, CDR3 protein.

j_call: TRBJ2-3
v_call: TRBV5-1
cdr3_aa: CASRNPGHHTDTQYF

j_call: TRBJ2-2
v_call: TRBV9
cdr3_aa: CASSTRTSGNPRGTGELFF

j_call: TRBJ1-6
v_call: TRBV28
cdr3_aa: CASSLEGQGNSPLHF

j_call: TRBJ2-1
v_call: TRBV4-3
cdr3_aa: CASSQGYGRASPYNEQFF

j_call: TRBJ1-5
v_call: TRBV6-5
cdr3_aa: CASRRGQNQPQHF

j_call: TRBJ2-3
v_call: TRBV28
cdr3_aa: CASWNRGDTQYF

j_call: TRBJ2-3
v_call: TRBV28
cdr3_aa: CASSLFARGLDTQYF

j_call: TRBJ2-1
v_call: TRBV2
cdr3_aa: CASTGLAGANEQFF

j_call: TRBJ2-1
v_call: TRBV19
cdr3_aa: CASSPDRGTSNPKRNEQFF

j_call: TRBJ1-1
v_call: TRBV5-1
cdr3_aa: CASSRLTGGYTEAFF

j_call: TRBJ2-2
v_call: TRBV4-2
cdr3_aa: CASSQVGSGSSPGELFF

j_call: TRBJ2-1
v_call: TRBV5-1
cdr3_aa: CASSLGRSDNEQFF

j_call: TRBJ2-1
v_call: TRBV28
cdr3_aa: CASSFGLAAIRNEQFF

j_call: TRBJ2-1
v_call: TRBV19
cdr3_aa: CASSITPRGEQFF

j_call: TRBJ2-1
v_call: TRBV6-5
cdr3_aa: CASSYRGSYNEQFF

j_call: TRBJ2-3
v_call: TRBV11-2
cdr3_aa: CASSPPATSGLTQYF

j_call: TRBJ2-7
v_call: TRBV18
cdr3_aa: CASSPGTGAHEQYF

j_call: TRBJ2-4
v_call: TRBV7-9
cdr3_aa: CASSFWGLAGRKNIQYF

j_call: TRBJ2-1
v_call: TRBV2
cdr3_aa: CASRETRVNYNEQFF

j_call: TRBJ2-5
v_call: TRBV28
cdr3_aa: CASSFTKGLAGPRETQYF

j_call: TRBJ1-2
v_call: TRBV30
cdr3_aa: CAWSFEGLGYTF

j_call: TRBJ2-5
v_call: TRBV4-1
cdr3_aa: CASSRTVAETQYF

j_call: TRBJ2-1
v_call: TRBV29-1
cdr3_aa: CSVVRGQGYNEQFF

j_call: TRBJ2-3
v_call: TRBV13
cdr3_aa: CASSLRTGVLTDTQYF

j_call: TRBJ2-2
v_call: TRBV28
cdr3_aa: CASSLRSSLLTGELFF

j_call: TRBJ1-1
v_call: TRBV15
cdr3_aa: CATSREARLTNTEAFF

j_call: TRBJ1-1
v_call: TRBV7-2
cdr3_aa: CASSGQGWTEAFF

j_call: TRBJ2-1
v_call: TRBV7-9
cdr3_aa: CASSLLGTGVYNEQFF

j_call: TRBJ2-7
v_call: TRBV10-1
cdr3_aa: CASRRDRAGEQYF

j_call: TRBJ2-7
v_call: TRBV30
cdr3_aa: CAWSRQGGSYEQYF

j_call: TRBJ2-7
v_call: TRBV19
cdr3_aa: CASSTDRGHEQYF

j_call: TRBJ2-7
v_call: TRBV21-1
cdr3_aa: CASSKVREPGWRDRNEQYF

j_call: TRBJ1-3
v_call: TRBV5-4
cdr3_aa: CASSLAGGAGNTIYF

j_call: TRBJ2-1
v_call: TRBV6-5
cdr3_aa: CASATTAGINEQFF

j_call: TRBJ2-7
v_call: TRBV5-5
cdr3_aa: CASSSRSSYEQYF